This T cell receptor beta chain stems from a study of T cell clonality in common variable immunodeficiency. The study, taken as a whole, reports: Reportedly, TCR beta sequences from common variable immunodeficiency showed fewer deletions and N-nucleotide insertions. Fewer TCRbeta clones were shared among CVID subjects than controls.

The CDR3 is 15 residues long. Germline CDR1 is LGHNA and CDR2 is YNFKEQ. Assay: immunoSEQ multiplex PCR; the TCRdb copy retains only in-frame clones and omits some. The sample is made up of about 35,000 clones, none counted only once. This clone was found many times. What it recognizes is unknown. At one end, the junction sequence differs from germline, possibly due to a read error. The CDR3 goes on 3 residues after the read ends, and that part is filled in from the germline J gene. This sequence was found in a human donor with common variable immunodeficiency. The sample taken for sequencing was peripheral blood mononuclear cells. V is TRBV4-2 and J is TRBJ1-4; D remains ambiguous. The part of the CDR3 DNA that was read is TGCGCCAGCAGCCAAGATCGTACTTCCAGGGAAAAA. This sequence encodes CASSQDRTSREK. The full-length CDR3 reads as CASSQDRTSREKLFF.